These T cell receptor beta chains were read from a single sample in a study of identical twins. Each CDR3 protein is one row after TCRdb ran MiXCR on the 5' RACE reads. Of fewer than 250,000 distinct CDR3 sequences in the sample, about 7.5% were seen once. The same sample was also studied in work on yellow fever vaccine responses in identical twins.

What was sequenced was memory (CD45RO+) T cells sorted from blood. These receptors originate from a woman between 18 and 29 years old in good health. Each CDR3 is given with its conserved first and last residue. D genes are given only for firm matches. Not every row has a clone size; where given, it reads once, few, many or a size class.

V gene	J gene	D gene	clone size	CDR3 protein	CDR3 DNA
TRBV20-1	TRBJ2-7	-	many	CSAKYQGEQYF	TGCAGTGCTAAATATCAGGGCGAGCAGTACTTC
TRBV5-1	TRBJ2-4	TRBD2	few	CASTPGLASNIQYF	TGCGCCAGCACTCCGGGACTAGCATCGAACATTCAGTACTTC
TRBV9	TRBJ2-1	TRBD2	-	CASSGAGSGRNEQFF	TGTGCCAGCAGCGGAGCGGGGTCGGGCCGCAATGAGCAGTTCTTC
TRBV10-1	TRBJ1-2	-	-	CASSAGARDGYTF	TGCGCCAGCAGTGCAGGGGCCAGGGATGGCTACACCTTC
TRBV10-3	TRBJ2-1	-	many	CAISEGQRYNEQFF	TGTGCCATCAGTGAGGGACAGAGGTACAATGAGCAGTTCTTC
TRBV7-1	TRBJ2-2	-	-	CASCQRADRTGELFF	TGTGCCAGCTGCCAGCGGGCAGATCGGACCGGGGAGCTGTTTTTT
TRBV15	TRBJ2-4	-	many	CATSRYLANIQYF	TGTGCCACCAGCAGATATTTAGCAAACATTCAGTACTTC
TRBV7-2	TRBJ2-5	-	many	CASSTGSGIVETQYF	TGTGCCAGCAGCACAGGGAGCGGGATTGTAGAGACCCAGTACTTC
TRBV15	TRBJ2-7	-	few	CATSRDSGSGVVSLEQYF	TGTGCCACCAGCAGAGATTCTGGCTCAGGGGTTGTGTCGCTCGAGCAGTACTTC
TRBV6-2/TRBV6-3	TRBJ2-1	TRBD2	many	CASRGLAGVSRSNEQFF	TGCGCCAGCAGGGGACTAGCGGGAGTTTCTCGGTCCAATGAGCAGTTCTTC
TRBV7-2	TRBJ2-3	-	-	CASSWVAGGTDTQYF	TGTGCCAGCAGCTGGGTGGCGGGTGGCACAGATACGCAGTATTTT
TRBV7-9	TRBJ1-5	TRBD1	many	CASSPALDRGEQPQHF	TGTGCCAGCAGCCCCGCGCTGGACAGGGGAGAACAGCCCCAGCATTTT
TRBV30	TRBJ1-1	-	few	CAWSVRADDEAFF	TGTGCCTGGAGTGTCCGGGCGGACGATGAAGCTTTCTTT
TRBV5-1	TRBJ2-1	TRBD2	few	CASTLGGTSGAYNEQFF	TGCGCCAGCACCTTGGGGGGGACTAGCGGGGCCTACAATGAGCAGTTCTTC
TRBV12-3/TRBV12-4	TRBJ1-2	-	many	CGLRRGYGYTF	TGTGGGCTACGCAGGGGATATGGCTACACCTTC
TRBV9	TRBJ1-5	-	few	CATSPDDSSQPQHF	TGTGCCACCTCACCGGACGACAGCTCTCAGCCCCAGCATTTT
TRBV20-1	TRBJ2-7	TRBD2	few	CSAQSGSLSEQYF	TGCAGTGCTCAAAGCGGGAGCCTCAGCGAGCAGTACTTC
TRBV7-2	TRBJ2-3	-	many	CASSLRETFADTQYF	TGTGCCAGCAGCTTGCGGGAAACTTTCGCAGATACGCAGTATTTT
TRBV7-2	TRBJ2-5	TRBD2	-	CASTPGLAGETQYF	TGTGCCAGCACTCCGGGACTAGCGGGGGAGACCCAGTACTTC
TRBV5-1	TRBJ2-2	-	-	CASSLRPTGELFF	TGCGCCAGCAGCTTGAGACCAACCGGGGAGCTGTTTTTT